This TCR beta chain was captured by sequencing in a study of blood T cell repertoires in COVID-19. Turning to the study itself: Acute-phase and convalescent COVID-19 samples originated in the United States, Italy and Spain. T cells, B-cell-depleted T cells, or PBMCs provided the cDNA or gDNA that served as material.

This CDR3 contains 14 residues. J gave up 8 bases and V 4 bases, and 8 bases lay outside the gene matches. Germline V lookup: CDR1 SGHKS, CDR2 YYEKEE (reference sequence). Profiled with immunoSEQ multiplex PCR; TCRdb holds only in-frame clones, not every one. The data contain roughly 57,000 clones, 90% of them singletons. The chain couples TRBV5-5 to TRBJ2-1; 8 nucleotides match TRBD1. The clonotype was recovered from a human donor in a cohort sampled during active COVID-19. Sequenced material: peripheral blood. The CDR3 is CASSTWTGWDEQFF. The CDR3 DNA is TGTGCCAGCAGCACATGGACAGGGTGGGATGAGCAGTTCTTC. Supplemented by reference TRBV5-5 and TRBJ2-1, the full variable domain reads DAGVTQSPTHLIKTRGQQVTLRCSPISGHKSVSWYQQVLGQGPQFIFQYYEKEERGRGNFPDRFSARQFPNYSSELNVNALLLGDSALYLCASSTWTGWDEQFFGPGTRLTVL.